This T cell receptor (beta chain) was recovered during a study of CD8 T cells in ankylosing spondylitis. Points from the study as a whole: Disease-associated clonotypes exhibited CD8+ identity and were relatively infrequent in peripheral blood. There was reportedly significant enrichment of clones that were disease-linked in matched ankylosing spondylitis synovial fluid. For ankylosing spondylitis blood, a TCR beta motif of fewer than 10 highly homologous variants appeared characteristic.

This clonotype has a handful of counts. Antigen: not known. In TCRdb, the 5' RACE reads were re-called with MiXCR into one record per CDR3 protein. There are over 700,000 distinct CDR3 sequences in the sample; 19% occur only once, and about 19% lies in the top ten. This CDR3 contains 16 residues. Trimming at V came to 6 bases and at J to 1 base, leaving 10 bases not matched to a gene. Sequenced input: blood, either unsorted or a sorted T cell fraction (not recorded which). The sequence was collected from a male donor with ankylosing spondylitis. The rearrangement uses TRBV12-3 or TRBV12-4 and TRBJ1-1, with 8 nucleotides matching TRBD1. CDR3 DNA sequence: TGTGCCAGCAGGCCCGGCAGGGGGCGTGGGAACACTGAAGCTTTCTTT. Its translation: CASRPGRGRGNTEAFF.